The clone carrying this TCR beta chain was counted between two and nine times. What it recognizes is unknown. With a much larger clone just one base away, this may be a read error. This entry belongs to a study of tumor and adjacent non-tumor tissue in lung cancer. Study-wide results and limits: In normal lung, the top 100 clones were significantly more dominant than in tumor.

Three rounds of nested PCR, following a modified ARM-PCR protocol, produced the TCRbeta library. TCRdb processed the multiplex PCR reads anew with MiXCR; each CDR3 protein has one entry. The sample has some 97,000 distinct CDR3 sequences; 55% to 65% are singletons. This CDR3 has 13 amino acids. Deletions cut 5 bases from V and 1 base from J, with 8 bases between. Germline lookup yields CDR1 MNHEY and CDR2 SVGEGT. RNA was extracted from bulk tissue without any cell sorting. Distant lung tissue was collected more than 3 cm away from the tumor edge. Newly diagnosed lung cancer patients had thoracic surgery in China, August–late 2014, without prior chemotherapy.

The sequencing sample was made of distant non-tumor lung tissue. The chain combines TRBV6-2 or TRBV6-3 with TRBJ1-1; D gene unclear. This TCR was recovered from a man aged 25 to 40 with non-small cell lung cancer. As DNA, the CDR3 is TGTGCCAGCAGTCCCGAGGGGAACACTGAAGCTTTCTTT. Translating gives CASSPEGNTEAFF.